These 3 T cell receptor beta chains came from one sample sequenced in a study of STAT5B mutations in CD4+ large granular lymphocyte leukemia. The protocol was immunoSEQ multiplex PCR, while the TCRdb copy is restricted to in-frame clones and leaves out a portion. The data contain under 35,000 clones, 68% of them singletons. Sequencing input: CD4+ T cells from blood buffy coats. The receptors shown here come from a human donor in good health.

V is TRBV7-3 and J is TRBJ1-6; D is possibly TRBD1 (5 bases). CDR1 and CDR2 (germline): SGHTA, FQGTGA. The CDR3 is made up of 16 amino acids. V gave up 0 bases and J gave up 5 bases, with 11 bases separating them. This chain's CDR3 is CASSLTSRDHNSPLHF. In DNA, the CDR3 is TGTGCCAGCAGCTTAACCAGCAGGGACCATAATTCACCCCTCCACTTT.

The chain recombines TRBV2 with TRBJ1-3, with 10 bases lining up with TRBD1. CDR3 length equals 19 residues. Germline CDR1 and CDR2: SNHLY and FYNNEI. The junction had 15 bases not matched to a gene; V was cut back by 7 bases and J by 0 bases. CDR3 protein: CASTRGNDRGHSSGNTIYF. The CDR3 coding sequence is TGTGCCAGCACCCGGGGGAACGACAGGGGGCATAGCTCTGGAAACACCATATATTTT.

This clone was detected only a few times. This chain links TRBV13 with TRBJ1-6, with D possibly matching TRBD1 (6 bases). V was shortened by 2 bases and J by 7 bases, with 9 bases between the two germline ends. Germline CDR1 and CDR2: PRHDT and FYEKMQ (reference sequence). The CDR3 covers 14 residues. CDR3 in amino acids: CASSLRGTNSPLHF. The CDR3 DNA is TGTGCCAGCAGCTTAAGGGGGACCAATTCACCCCTCCACTTT.